This entry lists 31 T cell receptor beta chains sequenced from one sample in a study of naive and memory T cell subsets. Both TRBC1 and TRBC2 were covered by a beta constant-region primer of two equimolar oligonucleotides. Four rounds of PCR amplified the ligated cDNA using nested alpha and beta constant-region primers plus SP2. Each CDR3 protein gets one entry after TCRdb re-called the UMI-ligation and nested PCR reads with MiXCR. The repertoire includes some 82,000 distinct CDR3 sequences, about 8.2% of them detected once, and 1.2% sits in the top ten. Sequenced: naive CD8+ T cells from blood. Receptors originate from a human donor in good health.

This clonotype showed up just a few times. V gene TRBV30 combines with J gene TRBJ1-1; D is ambiguous. The V and J ends lost 2 bases and 0 bases respectively, with 7 bases between them. This CDR3 spans 13 amino acids. CDR1 is GTSNPN, CDR2 SVGIG, per germline (reference sequence). The CDR3 region has the DNA TGTGCCTGGAGTTATGGCATGAACACTGAAGCTTTCTTT. Protein: CAWSYGMNTEAFF.

This clonotype has a count of ten or more. The rearrangement joins TRBV4-1 to TRBJ2-7; 9 positions agree with TRBD1. The CDR3 spans 13 residues. The junction had 2 bases not matched to a gene; V was cut back by 6 bases and J by 2 bases. Germline V CDR1 and CDR2: MGHRA, YSYEKL. The CDR3 nucleotides are TGCGCCAGCAGAGACAGGGGGACCTACGAGCAGTACTTC. This codes for CASRDRGTYEQYF.

The chain uses TRBV7-9 and TRBJ1-4, with TRBD1 matching 7 bases. The length of the CDR3 is 13 residues. After removal of 5 bases from V and 7 bases from J, the junction contained 4 bases not matched to a gene. Per the germline V gene, CDR1 is SEHNR and CDR2 is FQNEAQ (reference sequence). The CDR3 loop is CASSGDRAEKLFF. CDR3 DNA sequence: TGTGCCAGCAGCGGCGACAGGGCTGAAAAACTGTTTTTT.

The V and J genes are TRBV28 and TRBJ2-7; D unresolved. This CDR3 has 12 residues. Trimming took off 6 bases at V and 6 bases at J, with 12 bases between the two ends. Germline assignment: CDR1 MDHEN and CDR2 SYDVKM. The CDR3 reads CASSPGVSEQYF. CDR3 nucleotide sequence: TGTGCCAGCAGCCCTGGGGTTAGCGAGCAGTACTTC.

The chain uses TRBV27 and TRBJ2-5; 10 positions agree with TRBD2. This CDR3 spans 16 amino acids. The germline V gene encodes CDR1 MNHEY and CDR2 SMNVEV (reference sequence). J lost 3 bases, V lost 3 bases, and 7 bases had no gene match. In nucleotides, the CDR3 is TGTGCCAGCAGTTTCGAAGCGGGAGGGCGTAAAGAGACCCAGTACTTC. Translating it yields CASSFEAGGRKETQYF.

The genes are TRBV25-1 and TRBJ1-2; D remains ambiguous. The V end was cut by 6 bases, the J end by 1 base, with 9 bases between. Per germline, CDR1 MGHDK and CDR2 SYGVNS. The CDR3 is 13 residues long. This CDR3 is CASSLDNNYGYTF. In nucleotides, the CDR3 is TGTGCCAGCAGCCTGGATAATAACTATGGCTACACCTTC.

In this sample, this clonotype turned up many times. The chain is built from TRBV28 and TRBJ2-7; 12 bases are shared with TRBD2. Germline assignment: CDR1 MDHEN and CDR2 SYDVKM. V dropped 7 bases and J dropped 3; count of bases not matched to a gene: 4. The CDR3 is 14 residues long. The CDR3 nucleotides are TGTGCCAGCACCCGACTAGCGGGAGTCTACGAGCAGTACTTC. Amino acids: CASTRLAGVYEQYF.

In DNA form, the CDR3 reads TGTGCCAGCAGTCCCGGGACAGGGCGCAATCAGCCCCAGCATTTT. It yields the protein CASSPGTGRNQPQHF. The J gene is TRBJ1-5, the V gene TRBV27; 9 nucleotides agree with TRBD1. With 5 bases clipped from V and 2 bases from J, the junction kept 4 bases outside the gene matches. The CDR3 length is 15 residues. Germline V gene lookup returns CDR1 MNHEY and CDR2 SMNVEV (reference sequence).

The chain is built from TRBV20-1 and TRBJ2-1, with 7 bases aligning to TRBD2. Germline V gene data show CDR1 as DFQATT and CDR2 as SNEGSKA (reference sequence). V was pared by 0 bases and J by 15 bases, with 11 bases of the junction left unmatched. The CDR3 runs to 13 residues. The CDR3 DNA reads as TGCAGTGCTAGAGATGGGGGGGTTCATGATAGGTTCTTC. As protein: CSARDGGVHDRFF.

In its sample, this clonotype was seen a few times. The CDR3 nucleotides read TGCGCCAGCAGCCCGTGGCGGGACCCCCCGGGAGAGCAGTACTTC. It translates to CASSPWRDPPGEQYF. The V call is TRBV5-1, the J call TRBJ2-7, with a weak D call TRBD2 (6 bases). V was pared by 4 bases and J by 7 bases, with 21 bases between. This CDR3 comprises 15 residues. CDR1 SGHRS and CDR2 YFSETQ come from the germline V gene.

This clonotype has more than one count but fewer than ten. V gene TRBV6-5 combines with J gene TRBJ2-7; 9 bases match TRBD1. J lost 3 bases, V lost 2 bases, and 5 bases had no gene match. Per the germline V gene, CDR1 is MNHEY and CDR2 is SVGAGI. The length of the CDR3 is 15 residues. The CDR3 bases are TGTGCCAGCAGTTACGGGACAGGGATCTACTACGAGCAGTACTTC. The encoded protein is CASSYGTGIYYEQYF.

This clonotype came up many times. This chain links TRBV7-6 with TRBJ2-6, with 8 positions matching TRBD1. Germline V CDR1 and CDR2: SGHVS, FNYEAQ. Trimming took 5 bases from V and 1 from J; bases not matched to a gene: 1. The CDR3 length is 15 residues. CDR3 nucleotides: TGTGCCAGCAGCCGGACAGGGTCTGGGGCCAACGTCCTGACTTTC. Translation: CASSRTGSGANVLTF.

This clonotype was counted a few times. The chain uses TRBV7-8 and TRBJ2-5; TRBD1 matches 7 bases. With V trimmed by 9 bases and J by 5 bases, 9 bases remained unmatched. In germline, CDR1 is SGHVS, CDR2 FQNEAQ. The CDR3 extends over 13 amino acids. The CDR3 loop is CASGVRGHETQYF. The CDR3 DNA sequence: TGTGCCAGTGGGGTTAGGGGGCATGAGACCCAGTACTTC. Complete variable domain (other parts from reference TRBV7-8 and TRBJ2-5): GAGVSQSPRYKVAKRGQDVALRCDPISGHVSLFWYQQALGQGPEFLTYFQNEAQLDKSGLPSDRFFAERPEGSVSTLKIQRTQQEDSAVYLCASGVRGHETQYFGPGTRLLVL.

The chain couples TRBV11-2 to TRBJ1-4, with D tentatively TRBD1 (5 bases). V lost 1 base to trimming and J lost 4 bases, with 13 bases between them. The CDR3 is 16 amino acids. CDR1 and CDR2 (germline): SGHAT, FQNNGV. CDR3 in amino acids: CASSLGSGDGNEKLFF. The CDR3 DNA is TGTGCCAGCAGCTTAGGATCCGGGGACGGTAATGAAAAACTGTTTTTT.

CDR3 nucleotides: TGTGCCAGCAGTTACGACAGGGACTACGATCAGCCCCAGCATTTT. Its translation: CASSYDRDYDQPQHF. The chain links TRBV6-2 or TRBV6-3 to TRBJ1-5; TRBD1 aligns across 7 bases. The CDR3 sequence is 15 residues long. V shed 2 bases and J 5 bases; nucleotides not matched to a gene: 6. Germline V gene sequence: CDR1 MNHEY, CDR2 SVGEGT.

This chain joins TRBV7-2 and TRBJ2-2; D remains ambiguous. The CDR3 extends over 12 amino acids. Trimming shortened V by 2 bases and J by 6 bases, and 4 bases separated the two germline ends. Germline values: CDR1 SGHTA, CDR2 FQGNSA. CDR3 in DNA: TGTGCCAGCAGCTTAAACTCCGGGGAGCTGTTTTTT. Amino acid sequence: CASSLNSGELFF.

This clonotype was detected only a few times. CDR3 in amino acids: CASMGLAGGGETQYF. The DNA for the CDR3 is TGTGCCAGCATGGGGCTAGCGGGAGGAGGAGAGACCCAGTACTTC. This chain connects TRBV27 to TRBJ2-5; 11 bases match TRBD2. Trimming removed 7 bases from V and 4 bases from J; junction bases left unmatched: 8. The germline gives CDR1 MNHEY, CDR2 SMNVEV (reference sequence). The CDR3 is 15 amino acids.

The J gene is TRBJ2-1, the V gene TRBV6-5; D is perhaps TRBD2 (5 bases). Germline lookup yields CDR1 MNHEY and CDR2 SVGAGI. CDR3 length equals 17 residues. Deletions cut 0 bases from V and 0 bases from J, with 12 bases between. CDR3 in amino acids: CASSYSRLGSSYNEQFF. The CDR3 DNA sequence: TGTGCCAGCAGTTACTCCCGTTTGGGGAGCTCCTACAATGAGCAGTTCTTC.

This clonotype was seen ten or more times. The chain carries TRBV20-1 and TRBJ2-1; D unclear. This CDR3 has 15 amino acids. CDR1 is DFQATT, CDR2 SNEGSKA, per germline (reference sequence). V lost 0 bases to trimming and J lost 0 bases, with 9 bases between them. CDR3 residues: CSAREPISSYNEQFF. In nucleotides, the CDR3 is TGCAGTGCTAGAGAACCAATAAGCTCCTACAATGAGCAGTTCTTC.

The rearrangement joins TRBV2 to TRBJ2-1; 16 nucleotides line up with TRBD2. CDR1 is SNHLY and CDR2 is FYNNEI in the germline V gene. The CDR3 runs to 16 residues. V shed 6 bases, J shed 5 bases, and the junction held 4 bases outside the gene matches. CDR3 region: CASRGTSGRAHNEQFF. DNA of the CDR3: TGTGCCAGCAGAGGGACTAGCGGGAGGGCCCACAATGAGCAGTTCTTC.

This clonotype was seen ten or more times. The DNA of the CDR3 is TGCGCCAGCAGTGAGTCGACGACAGGGATGGAGTCCAAAAACATTCAGTACTTC. As protein: CASSESTTGMESKNIQYF. J is TRBJ2-4 and V is TRBV10-2; 7 nucleotides agree with TRBD1. Germline V lookup: CDR1 WSHSY, CDR2 SAAADI. The CDR3 sequence is 18 residues long. With V trimmed by 0 bases and J by 2 bases, 10 bases remained unmatched.

This clonotype was seen ten or more times. This rearrangement joins TRBV4-1 to TRBJ1-2, with TRBD1 identical over 7 bases. The V gene's germline CDR1 is MGHRA and CDR2 YSYEKL. V trimming: 3 bases; J trimming: 1 base; junction bases outside the gene matches: 8. The CDR3 has 16 amino acids. CDR3 sequence (DNA): TGCGCCAGCAGCCAGACCGCAGGGGGAATTAACTATGGCTACACCTTC. Translated: CASSQTAGGINYGYTF.

There are many counts of this clonotype. The rearrangement joins TRBV12-3 or TRBV12-4 to TRBJ2-7, with 7 bases lining up with TRBD2. V was pared by 5 bases and J by 5 bases, with 6 bases of the junction left unmatched. The CDR3 is 13 residues long. The CDR3 is CASSLRGGDEQYF. The CDR3 coding sequence is TGTGCCAGCAGTCTCCGGGGAGGGGACGAGCAGTACTTC.

This clonotype was seen repeatedly, ten times or more. The genes are TRBV4-1 and TRBJ2-7; 7 bases are shared with TRBD1. CDR1 is MGHRA, CDR2 YSYEKL, per germline. The CDR3 contains 15 residues. Trimming at V came to 3 bases and at J to 3 bases, leaving 8 bases not matched to a gene. CDR3 DNA: TGCGCCAGCAGCCAGGTCCCGGGACAGAACTACGAGCAGTACTTC. Its translation: CASSQVPGQNYEQYF.

For this clonotype: Since a much larger clone is just one base distant, this may be a read error. The chain carries TRBV11-2 and TRBJ2-3; D gene unclear. Germline CDR1 SGHAT, CDR2 FQNNGV. The CDR3 has 16 amino acids. V was cut by 0 bases and J by 4 bases, with 14 bases left in between. The CDR3 bases are TGTGCCAGCAGCTTAGATGGGAATTCTCGGTCAGATACGCAGTATTTT. Its protein product is CASSLDGNSRSDTQYF.

The CDR3 DNA reads as TGCAGTGCTAGCTTTGGAAGAAACTATGGCTACACCTTC. Its translation: CSASFGRNYGYTF. The chain is built from TRBV20-1 and TRBJ1-2, with D hard to call. There are 13 residues in the CDR3. Germline V CDR1 and CDR2: DFQATT, SNEGSKA (reference sequence). V shed 3 bases and J shed 2 bases, with 10 bases lying between them.

This chain uses TRBV12-3 or TRBV12-4 with TRBJ2-5; D not certain. The CDR3 sequence is 14 residues long. V dropped 5 bases and J dropped 1 base, with 11 bases sitting between them. The CDR3 DNA is TGTGCCAGCAGTCCACCCGAGACCCAAGAGACCCAGTACTTC. It codes for CASSPPETQETQYF.

This clonotype came up many times. V and J are TRBV27 and TRBJ2-1, with D perhaps TRBD1 (5 bases). This CDR3 has 12 residues. V was trimmed by 2 bases and J by 6 bases, leaving 5 bases between them. The germline V gene encodes CDR1 MNHEY and CDR2 SMNVEV (reference sequence). CDR3 sequence: CASSLQGNEQFF. CDR3 nucleotides: TGTGCCAGCAGTTTACAGGGCAATGAGCAGTTCTTC.

Ten or more counts support this clonotype. The J gene is TRBJ2-6, the V gene TRBV6-5; D is undetermined. The V end was cut by 2 bases, the J end by 4 bases, with 3 bases between. Germline CDR1 is MNHEY and CDR2 is SVGAGI. The CDR3 sequence is 13 residues long. The DNA for the CDR3 is TGTGCCAGCAGTTACGACGGGGCCAACGTCCTGACTTTC. Its translation: CASSYDGANVLTF.

This clonotype was counted between two and nine times. This chain links TRBV28 with TRBJ2-7; D might be TRBD1 or TRBD2, each matching 5 bases. The CDR3 spans 15 residues. Trimming took off 3 bases at V and 1 base at J, with 13 bases between the two ends. Germline V gene data show CDR1 as MDHEN and CDR2 as SYDVKM. The CDR3 here is CASSFPGTFSYEQYF. CDR3 bases: TGTGCCAGCAGTTTCCCCGGGACCTTTTCCTACGAGCAGTACTTC.

This clonotype was recorded a few times. V and J are TRBV7-8 and TRBJ2-3, with 9 bases matching TRBD2. Per the germline V gene, CDR1 is SGHVS and CDR2 is FQNEAQ. The CDR3 spans 14 residues. The V gene end was trimmed by 5 bases and the J gene end by 4 bases; junction bases not matched to a gene: 4. CDR3 region: CASSVSGSADTQYF. The CDR3 DNA reads TGTGCCAGCAGCGTTAGCGGGAGCGCAGATACGCAGTATTTT.